One TCR beta chain is described in this entry. This receptor's antigen is unknown. Base qualities are not at hand, and no much larger clone is one base apart. The data belong to a study of blood T cell repertoires in COVID-19 (dated by TCRdb to the early 2020s). About the full investigation: Samples from collaborators originated in the United States, Italy and Spain and spanned both the acute and convalescent phases of COVID-19. Nearly every sample came with metadata listing a de-identified subject ID, COVID-19 status, age in years and sex. Deeply sampled blood TCRbeta repertoires from subjects exposed to, actively infected with, or recovered from COVID-19 were included in the dataset. The repertoires were made available in a free public database intended to serve as a resource for research on the immune response to SARS-CoV-2. Where available, HLA class I and class II types were obtained from metadata supplied by the sample provider rather than from assay-based typing. The prospective study material was composed of cDNA or gDNA derived from T cells, B-cell-depleted T cells, or PBMCs. The samples were drawn from two sources: the first 160 participants of the ongoing ImmuneRACE study, and 1,200 or so subjects contributed by 6 global collaborators. The investigation overall reported the following: The quantity of clinical and demographic metadata differed by source and by participant and was supplied without curation.

The CDR3, cysteine through phenylalanine, is 14 amino acids long. CDR3 DNA is the only sequence kept; it has 42 bases, read in frame from the first base. TCRbeta CDR3 regions were amplified from genomic DNA by means of the immunoSEQ Assay, a bias-controlled multiplex PCR. The study's processing was this. The number of nucleated cells in each sample was estimated from the amplification of reference gene primers within the assay. Sequence reads were collapsed and filtered to measure the absolute abundance of every unique TCRbeta CDR3 rearrangement. For each sample, productive Simpson clonality was calculated as the square root of Simpson's diversity index over productive rearrangements. TCRdb re-hosts the immuneACCESS table, in-frame sequences only. Its copies lack some clones; in the studies checked, an unresolved V gene accounts for under half of them, and the cause for the rest is not known. Clonal size and the V and J genes are those of that table, whereas D and trimming came from the DNA. The sample table shows more than 300,000 clones, and more than 85% are seen once. Of the sample, roughly 0.9% is held by the ten largest clones.

In the prospective study, participants were roughly 18 to 100 years old, resided in about two dozen geographic areas of the United States, and were enrolled through a virtual design. To assign participants to cohorts, the prospective study relied on clinical history that participants themselves reported in a screening survey and a study questionnaire. Exposed participants were defined as having been in contact with someone with a PCR-confirmed or clinician-diagnosed COVID-19 case within 2 weeks of study entry. Mobile phlebotomists in the prospective study collected whole blood, serum and a nasopharyngeal or oropharyngeal swab from every participant. Prospective study participants could optionally give additional blood draws and questionnaires over a 2-month period. Before DNA extraction, blood samples from the prospective study were shipped at room temperature or frozen.

The sequenced sample was PBMCs or T cells enriched from blood (not recorded which). The clonotype was recovered from a woman aged 40 to 50 who had been exposed to COVID-19. The V and J segments used are TRBV21-1 and TRBJ1-2. TRBV21-1 is assigned pseudogene status. The CDR3 in this case is CASSPPHGRDGYTF. The DNA is as follows: TGTGCCAGCAGCCCACCACACGGGCGGGATGGCTACACCTTC.